Listed below are T cell receptor beta chains from one sample, sequenced in a study of T cell responses to AZD1222 COVID-19 vaccine. TCRdb keeps only in-frame clones here, not all; method: immunoSEQ multiplex PCR. The sample holds about 120,000 clones, about 90% seen once. Sequencing was performed on peripheral blood, taken 28 days after the second AZD1222 dose. The receptors stem from an adult who received the AZD1222 COVID-19 vaccine. CDR3s include the opening cysteine and the closing phenylalanine or tryptophan. D genes are given only for firm matches. A row's size may be missing; if present it is once, few, many or a size class.

abundance: .; d_gene: TRBD2; j_gene: TRBJ2-3; v_gene: TRBV28; CDR3aa: CASSFRGRKTDTQYF; CDR3nt: TGTGCCAGCAGTTTTCGCGGGAGAAAAACAGATACGCAGTATTTT
abundance: .; d_gene: .; j_gene: TRBJ1-4; v_gene: TRBV6-5; CDR3aa: CASRGSRAWGEKLFF; CDR3nt: TGTGCCAGCAGAGGAAGCAGGGCCTGGGGGGAAAAACTGTTTTTT
abundance: .; d_gene: .; j_gene: TRBJ1-2; v_gene: TRBV10-3; CDR3aa: CAIDTGINYGYTF; CDR3nt: TGTGCCATCGATACAGGGATAAACTATGGCTACACCTTC
abundance: .; d_gene: .; j_gene: TRBJ1-6; v_gene: TRBV7-4; CDR3aa: CASSLGWQDPHRNSPLHF; CDR3nt: TGTGCCAGCAGCTTAGGCTGGCAGGACCCCCATAGAAATTCACCCCTCCACTTT
abundance: .; d_gene: .; j_gene: TRBJ2-1; v_gene: TRBV7-9; CDR3aa: CASSLDNNEQFF; CDR3nt: TGTGCCAGCAGCTTAGATAACAATGAGCAGTTCTTC
abundance: .; d_gene: .; j_gene: TRBJ1-1; v_gene: TRBV7-8; CDR3aa: CASSPKRGTPNTEAFF; CDR3nt: TGTGCCAGCAGCCCGAAACGGGGCACCCCGAACACTGAAGCTTTCTTT
abundance: .; d_gene: TRBD2; j_gene: TRBJ2-7; v_gene: TRBV28; CDR3aa: CASSPGGRVSYEQYF; CDR3nt: TGTGCCAGCAGTCCCGGCGGGAGGGTATCCTACGAGCAGTACTTC
abundance: .; d_gene: .; j_gene: TRBJ1-5; v_gene: TRBV19; CDR3aa: CASKRQGLLDSSNQPQHF; CDR3nt: TGTGCCAGTAAACGGCAGGGCTTATTGGATTCGAGCAATCAGCCCCAGCATTTT
abundance: .; d_gene: .; j_gene: TRBJ1-1; v_gene: TRBV11-3; CDR3aa: CASSPKDSTEAFF; CDR3nt: TGTGCCAGCAGCCCTAAGGACAGTACCGAAGCTTTCTTT
abundance: .; d_gene: TRBD2; j_gene: TRBJ2-1; v_gene: TRBV7-2; CDR3aa: CASSLRTSGGEQFF; CDR3nt: TGTGCCAGCAGCTTACGGACTAGCGGGGGGGAGCAGTTCTTC
abundance: .; d_gene: .; j_gene: TRBJ1-1; v_gene: TRBV14; CDR3aa: CASSQNLDYTEAFF; CDR3nt: TGTGCCAGCAGCCAAAATCTTGATTACACTGAAGCTTTCTTT
abundance: .; d_gene: TRBD1; j_gene: TRBJ1-3; v_gene: TRBV7-8; CDR3aa: CASSLGQGAQNPLNTIYF; CDR3nt: TGTGCCAGCAGCTTAGGGCAGGGGGCGCAAAACCCCCTAAACACCATATATTTT
abundance: few; d_gene: TRBD1; j_gene: TRBJ1-4; v_gene: TRBV7-2; CDR3aa: CASSQLGQGDEKLFF; CDR3nt: TGTGCCAGCAGCCAGCTGGGACAGGGAGACGAAAAACTGTTTTTT
abundance: .; d_gene: .; j_gene: TRBJ2-7; v_gene: TRBV11-3; CDR3aa: CASSLAHGAYEQYF; CDR3nt: TGTGCCAGCAGCTTGGCACACGGCGCCTACGAGCAGTACTTC
abundance: .; d_gene: .; j_gene: TRBJ1-1; v_gene: TRBV18; CDR3aa: CASSPRNTEAFF; CDR3nt: TGTGCCAGCTCACCACGAAACACTGAAGCTTTCTTT
abundance: .; d_gene: .; j_gene: TRBJ1-5; v_gene: TRBV4-1; CDR3aa: CASSQVRGINQPQHF; CDR3nt: TGCGCCAGCAGCCAAGTGCGTGGGATCAATCAGCCCCAGCATTTT
abundance: .; d_gene: TRBD2; j_gene: TRBJ2-2; v_gene: TRBV9; CDR3aa: CASSVVGLAINTGELFF; CDR3nt: TGTGCCAGCAGCGTAGTCGGACTAGCGATCAACACCGGGGAGCTGTTTTTT
abundance: .; d_gene: .; j_gene: TRBJ1-3; v_gene: TRBV9; CDR3aa: CASSQDSTSGNTIYF; CDR3nt: TGTGCCAGCAGCCAAGACAGTACCTCTGGAAACACCATATATTTT
abundance: .; d_gene: TRBD1; j_gene: TRBJ2-7; v_gene: TRBV3-1/TRBV3-2; CDR3aa: CASSQDLVPRDRDNYEQYF; CDR3nt: TGTGCCAGCAGCCAAGATCTTGTCCCCCGGGACAGGGATAACTACGAGCAGTACTTC
abundance: .; d_gene: .; j_gene: TRBJ1-5; v_gene: TRBV28; CDR3aa: CASSQGGSNQPQHF; CDR3nt: TGTGCCAGCAGTCAGGGTGGTAGCAATCAGCCCCAGCATTTT
abundance: .; d_gene: TRBD2; j_gene: TRBJ2-3; v_gene: TRBV7-9; CDR3aa: CASSLGTSGASDTQYF; CDR3nt: TGTGCCAGCAGCTTAGGTACTAGCGGGGCGTCAGATACGCAGTATTTT
abundance: once; d_gene: TRBD2; j_gene: TRBJ2-2; v_gene: TRBV5-1; CDR3aa: CASSQTSGRRNTGELFF; CDR3nt: TGCGCCAGCAGCCAAACTAGCGGGAGGCGAAACACCGGGGAGCTGTTTTTT
abundance: .; d_gene: .; j_gene: TRBJ1-1; v_gene: TRBV5-8; CDR3aa: CASSLGRWMGLNTEAFF; CDR3nt: TGTGCCAGCAGCTTGGGCAGGTGGATGGGGTTGAACACTGAAGCTTTCTTT
abundance: few; d_gene: .; j_gene: TRBJ1-5; v_gene: TRBV24-1; CDR3aa: CATRLLTPSNQPQHF; CDR3nt: TGTGCCACCAGGTTGTTGACCCCCTCAAATCAGCCCCAGCATTTT
abundance: once; d_gene: .; j_gene: TRBJ1-4; v_gene: TRBV7-2; CDR3aa: CASSLGAFEKLFF; CDR3nt: TGTGCCAGCAGCCTAGGGGCGTTTGAAAAACTGTTTTTT
abundance: .; d_gene: .; j_gene: TRBJ2-7; v_gene: TRBV20-1; CDR3aa: CSAAPLDEQYF; CDR3nt: TGCAGTGCTGCCCCGCTGGACGAGCAGTACTTC
abundance: .; d_gene: .; j_gene: TRBJ1-2; v_gene: TRBV18; CDR3aa: CASSPTSRLDGYTF; CDR3nt: TGTGCCAGCTCACCGACCAGCCGCTTAGATGGCTACACCTTC
abundance: .; d_gene: TRBD1; j_gene: TRBJ1-1; v_gene: TRBV11-2; CDR3aa: CASSPSDRGFAEAFF; CDR3nt: TGTGCCAGCAGCCCTTCGGACAGGGGGTTCGCTGAAGCTTTCTTT
abundance: .; d_gene: .; j_gene: TRBJ1-3; v_gene: TRBV3-1/TRBV3-2; CDR3aa: CASSQAAAGNTIYF; CDR3nt: TGTGCCAGCAGCCAAGCAGCTGCTGGAAACACCATATATTTT
abundance: .; d_gene: .; j_gene: TRBJ1-2; v_gene: TRBV6-5; CDR3aa: CASRYGGSYTF; CDR3nt: TGTGCCAGCAGGTACGGTGGTAGCTACACCTTC
abundance: .; d_gene: .; j_gene: TRBJ1-6; v_gene: TRBV21-1; CDR3aa: CASSRTAGACQNSPLHF; CDR3nt: TGTGCCAGCAGCAGGACGGCAGGGGCTTGCCAGAATTCACCCCTCCACTTT
abundance: .; d_gene: .; j_gene: TRBJ2-3; v_gene: TRBV9; CDR3aa: CASSPSSSTDTQYF; CDR3nt: TGTGCCAGCAGCCCGAGCTCTAGCACAGATACGCAGTATTTT
abundance: .; d_gene: .; j_gene: TRBJ2-7; v_gene: TRBV2; CDR3aa: CASSEDRASLEQYF; CDR3nt: TGTGCCAGCAGTGAAGACAGGGCCTCGCTCGAGCAGTACTTC
abundance: .; d_gene: .; j_gene: TRBJ1-1; v_gene: TRBV6-2/TRBV6-3; CDR3aa: CASSYAAVSEAFF; CDR3nt: TGTGCCAGCAGTTACGCGGCGGTCAGTGAAGCTTTCTTT
abundance: .; d_gene: .; j_gene: TRBJ2-5; v_gene: TRBV7-6; CDR3aa: CASSLAIGQETQYF; CDR3nt: TGTGCCAGCAGCTTAGCGATCGGACAAGAGACCCAGTACTTC
abundance: .; d_gene: .; j_gene: TRBJ2-3; v_gene: TRBV10-2; CDR3aa: CASSDRGALTDTQYF; CDR3nt: TGCGCCAGCAGTGACCGGGGGGCCCTCACAGATACGCAGTATTTT
abundance: .; d_gene: TRBD1; j_gene: TRBJ2-5; v_gene: TRBV11-3; CDR3aa: CASSLATTGGSETQYF; CDR3nt: TGTGCCAGCAGCTTGGCAACGACAGGGGGCAGCGAGACCCAGTACTTC
abundance: .; d_gene: .; j_gene: TRBJ1-1; v_gene: TRBV28; CDR3aa: CASSPPRNTEAFF; CDR3nt: TGTGCCAGCAGTCCCCCGAGGAACACTGAAGCTTTCTTT
abundance: .; d_gene: .; j_gene: TRBJ1-6; v_gene: TRBV24-1; CDR3aa: CATSRGSGSPLHF; CDR3nt: TGTGCCACTAGCAGGGGCAGCGGTTCACCCCTCCACTTT
abundance: .; d_gene: .; j_gene: TRBJ1-2; v_gene: TRBV4-2; CDR3aa: CASRGSNYGYTF; CDR3nt: TGTGCGAGCCGGGGCTCCAACTATGGCTACACCTTC
abundance: .; d_gene: .; j_gene: TRBJ1-2; v_gene: TRBV27; CDR3aa: CASSLGLLYGYTF; CDR3nt: TGTGCCAGCAGTTTAGGCCTCTTATATGGCTACACCTTC
abundance: .; d_gene: TRBD1; j_gene: TRBJ2-2; v_gene: TRBV19; CDR3aa: CASSMSWTGVTGELFF; CDR3nt: TGTGCCAGTAGTATGAGTTGGACAGGGGTTACCGGGGAGCTGTTTTTT
abundance: .; d_gene: TRBD1; j_gene: TRBJ1-2; v_gene: TRBV6-5; CDR3aa: CATRQGASYGYTF; CDR3nt: TGTGCCACACGACAGGGGGCGAGCTATGGCTACACCTTC
abundance: .; d_gene: .; j_gene: TRBJ2-1; v_gene: TRBV10-3; CDR3aa: CAISDSPPGNEQFF; CDR3nt: TGTGCCATCAGTGACTCACCCCCCGGCAATGAGCAGTTCTTC
abundance: .; d_gene: .; j_gene: TRBJ1-4; v_gene: TRBV20-1; CDR3aa: CSAGGGEKLFF; CDR3nt: TGCAGTGCGGGTGGTGGTGAAAAACTGTTTTTT
abundance: once; d_gene: .; j_gene: TRBJ1-2; v_gene: TRBV15; CDR3aa: CATSRDRLYGYTF; CDR3nt: TGTGCCACCAGCAGGGACAGACTTTATGGCTACACCTTC
abundance: .; d_gene: TRBD1; j_gene: TRBJ2-1; v_gene: TRBV6-5; CDR3aa: CASSSSLDRGNNEQFF; CDR3nt: TGTGCCAGCAGTTCTAGCCTGGACAGGGGGAACAATGAGCAGTTCTTC
abundance: .; d_gene: .; j_gene: TRBJ1-1; v_gene: TRBV4-1; CDR3aa: CASSHPTGVNTEAFF; CDR3nt: TGCGCCAGCAGCCACCCGACAGGAGTGAACACTGAAGCTTTCTTT
abundance: .; d_gene: .; j_gene: TRBJ2-1; v_gene: TRBV11-2; CDR3aa: CASRDKGVAPIQWEQFF; CDR3nt: TGTGCCAGCAGAGACAAAGGGGTCGCGCCAATACAATGGGAGCAGTTCTTC
abundance: few; d_gene: .; j_gene: TRBJ2-7; v_gene: TRBV7-8; CDR3aa: CASSLGTATYEQYF; CDR3nt: TGTGCCAGCAGCTTAGGCACAGCTACCTACGAGCAGTACTTC
abundance: once; d_gene: .; j_gene: TRBJ2-3; v_gene: TRBV25-1; CDR3aa: CASSDGTDTQYF; CDR3nt: TGTGCCAGCAGTGATGGGACAGATACGCAGTATTTT
abundance: .; d_gene: TRBD1; j_gene: TRBJ2-7; v_gene: TRBV7-9; CDR3aa: CASSLGVGTGVYEQYF; CDR3nt: TGTGCCAGCAGCTTGGGGGTCGGGACAGGGGTATACGAGCAGTACTTC
abundance: .; d_gene: .; j_gene: TRBJ1-1; v_gene: TRBV19; CDR3aa: CASSNSQTYGTEAFF; CDR3nt: TGTGCCAGTAGTAATTCCCAGACGTATGGGACTGAAGCTTTCTTT
abundance: .; d_gene: .; j_gene: TRBJ1-4; v_gene: TRBV14; CDR3aa: CASSPGTNEKLFF; CDR3nt: TGTGCCAGCAGCCCTGGGACTAATGAAAAACTGTTTTTT
abundance: .; d_gene: TRBD2; j_gene: TRBJ2-1; v_gene: TRBV5-4; CDR3aa: CASSWEGAEGNEQFF; CDR3nt: TGTGCCAGCAGTTGGGAGGGAGCCGAAGGGAATGAGCAGTTCTTC
abundance: .; d_gene: .; j_gene: TRBJ1-1; v_gene: TRBV7-8; CDR3aa: CASSPLLDTEAFF; CDR3nt: TGTGCCAGCAGCCCCCTGTTGGACACTGAAGCTTTCTTT
abundance: .; d_gene: .; j_gene: TRBJ1-4; v_gene: TRBV3-1/TRBV3-2; CDR3aa: CASSQGLSGGEKLFF; CDR3nt: TGTGCCAGCAGCCAAGGTTTGTCGGGAGGGGAAAAACTGTTTTTT
abundance: .; d_gene: .; j_gene: TRBJ2-7; v_gene: TRBV6-6; CDR3aa: CASSYSTPSNYEQYF; CDR3nt: TGTGCCAGCAGTTACTCGACCCCGTCTAATTACGAGCAGTACTTC
abundance: .; d_gene: TRBD1; j_gene: TRBJ2-1; v_gene: TRBV19; CDR3aa: CASRRTGKYNEQFF; CDR3nt: TGTGCCAGCAGACGGACAGGGAAGTACAATGAGCAGTTCTTC